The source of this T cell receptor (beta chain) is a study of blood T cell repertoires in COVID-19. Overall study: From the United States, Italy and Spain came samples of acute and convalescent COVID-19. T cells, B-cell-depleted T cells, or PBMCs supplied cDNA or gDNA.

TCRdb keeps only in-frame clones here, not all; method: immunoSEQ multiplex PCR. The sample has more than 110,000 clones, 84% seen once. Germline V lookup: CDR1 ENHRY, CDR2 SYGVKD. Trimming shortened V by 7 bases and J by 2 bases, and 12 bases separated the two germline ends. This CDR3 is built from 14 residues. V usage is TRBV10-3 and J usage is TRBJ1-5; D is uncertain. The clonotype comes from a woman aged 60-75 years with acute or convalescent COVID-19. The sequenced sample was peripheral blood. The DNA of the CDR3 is TGTGCCATCAAGGGAGGACGGGGCAATCAGCCCCAGCATTTT. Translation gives CAIKGGRGNQPQHF.